This T cell receptor beta chain comes out of a study of shared clonotypes between healthy human individuals (dated by TCRdb to 2018 to 2020). About the investigation overall: The cohort included a few men and a couple of women between 18 and 49 years of age. For each donor, CD4 naive and CD4 memory were each given three plates, CD8 naive was given two plates, and CD8 memory was given one plate. Blood TCR repertoires of roughly 5 healthy adults were deeply sequenced to estimate repertoire size and the extent of clonotype sharing between individuals. Libraries were prepared and TCR repertoires were sequenced by different laboratories using diverse techniques, in order to increase sequencing depth and limit assay-specific biases. Between about 0.85 and 8.9 billion PBMCs per donor were obtained by leukapheresis. Paper-wide results and their limitations: Incomplete sequencing was indicated by rarefaction of sorted-subset datasets, despite the large sequencing depth. Higher generation probabilities were observed for clonotypes shared by all four sorted-subset donors than for non-shared clonotypes. Because the study included only a small number of donors, the genetic and exposure-history diversity represented was limited. Only blood was sampled, and tissue TCR repertoires likely differ from those in blood. Around 5.4% of naive CD4, around 3.6% of naive CD8, roughly 2.4% of memory CD4, and 0.35% to 0.4% of memory CD8 clonotypes were shared across a few donors. Naive subsets generally had larger estimated clonotype richness than memory subsets did. Pairwise subsampling indicated that sequencing depth was expected to affect the degree of clonotype sharing among donors.

According to the germline V gene, CDR1 reads SGDLS and CDR2 reads YYNGEE. A distance of 19 bases separates the germline ends of V and J, which lose 0 bases and 1 base respectively. From the cysteine up to the phenylalanine, the CDR3 has a length of 18 residues. The retained sequence is limited to the CDR3, 54 bases, with the frame set at the first base. Details on this clone: No cognate antigen has been identified for it. Per-base quality was not reported, and no clone a single base away is much larger than it.

Donors were healthy HIV-negative adults with no recently reported acute infections or vaccinations. Every donor was a Caucasian adult living in Nashville, Tennessee, USA. CD4+ T cells were enriched by magnetic negative selection; naive cells were then positively selected on CD45RA, and the negative fraction formed the memory subset. Blood was obtained by leukapheresis, after which PBMCs were separated by Ficoll-Histopaque density gradient centrifugation and cryopreserved in liquid nitrogen vapor phase. Purity and quantity of every magnetically sorted T cell population were checked by analytical flow cytometry. Genomic DNA was isolated from every sorted fraction and measured by UV absorbance on a Nanodrop 2000c. Using the deep immunoSEQ assay, TCR CDR3 regions were amplified from genomic DNA by multiplex PCR. Genomic DNA extracted from each cell subset was distributed evenly over all wells of several immunoSEQ 96-well plates, and each plate served as one replicate. For sorted subsets, around 200 ng genomic DNA, equal to about 30,000 T cell genomes, was loaded into each replicate PCR. Purified libraries were quantified with a Qubit 3.0 fluorometer, sized on a Bioanalyzer 2100, and re-quantified with the KAPA Library Quantification kit. A separate single-read 150-cycle Illumina NextSeq 550 flow cell was used to sequence each immunoSEQ 96-well plate. Regarding the original processing steps: Because the immunoSEQ output included only junctional sequences and no quality scores, the filtering could not be the same as the filtering used for full-length reads. To assign V/J genes and CDR3, sequences were annotated using PyIR, a Python wrapper for IgBLAST v1.9, with IMGT germline references. Any read was removed if the V/J assignment was weak (E-value above 1e-6), the CDR3 was missing, or the read contained stop codons, out-of-frame junctions, or ambiguous translated residues. V3J clonotypes were defined as sequences sharing an identical inferred V gene, J gene, and CDR3 amino acid sequence. To compute the percentage overlap between repertoires, the number of shared unique clonotypes was divided by the size of the smaller repertoire. Repertoire richness was assessed with RTK rarefaction, the Chao1 estimator, and Recon v2.1 estimates of unobserved clonotypes. OLGA was used to compute generation probabilities for all TCRbeta clonotypes that the gDNA method yielded from a handful of donors. TCRdb holds this immuneACCESS table with in-frame rearrangements only. Some clones are missing; in checked studies, unresolved V genes explain under half, and the rest has no known cause. Clone size and V and J calls were adopted from that table, with D and trimming inferred from the DNA. The sample records some 2,500,000 clones, approximately 90% of which are singletons. The ten largest clones represent 0.3% to 0.4% of the sample.

Material: naive CD4+ T cells from PBMCs. Reading the label with the study, this specimen's cell subset or site is: CD45RA+ positively selected. The TCR was taken from a man between 18 and 35 years old in good health. Some clones in this sample may be carry-over from other donors' samples. The sequence links TRBV9 to TRBJ2-5, and TRBD1 may be the D gene, going by 6 matching bases. The CDR3 in this case is CASSVASRGGLGQETQYF. The DNA is TGTGCCAGCAGCGTAGCCAGTCGAGGGGGTTTGGGCCAAGAGACCCAGTACTTC.